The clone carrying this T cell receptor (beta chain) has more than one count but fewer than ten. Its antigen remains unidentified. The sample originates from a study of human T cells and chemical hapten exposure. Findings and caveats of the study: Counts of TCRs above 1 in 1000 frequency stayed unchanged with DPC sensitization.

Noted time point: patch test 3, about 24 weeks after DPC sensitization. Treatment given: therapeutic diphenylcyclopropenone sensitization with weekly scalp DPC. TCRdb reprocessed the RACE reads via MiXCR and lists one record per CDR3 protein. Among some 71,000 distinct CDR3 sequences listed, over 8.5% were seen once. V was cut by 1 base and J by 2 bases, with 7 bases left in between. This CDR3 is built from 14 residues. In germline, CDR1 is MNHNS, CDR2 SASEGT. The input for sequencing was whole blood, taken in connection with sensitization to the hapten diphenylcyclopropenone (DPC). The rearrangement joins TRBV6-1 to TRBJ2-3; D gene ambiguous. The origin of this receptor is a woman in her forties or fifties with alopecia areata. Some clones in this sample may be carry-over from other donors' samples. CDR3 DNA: TGTGCCAGCAGTGAAGACGTAGACACAGATACGCAGTATTTT. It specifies CASSEDVDTDTQYF.